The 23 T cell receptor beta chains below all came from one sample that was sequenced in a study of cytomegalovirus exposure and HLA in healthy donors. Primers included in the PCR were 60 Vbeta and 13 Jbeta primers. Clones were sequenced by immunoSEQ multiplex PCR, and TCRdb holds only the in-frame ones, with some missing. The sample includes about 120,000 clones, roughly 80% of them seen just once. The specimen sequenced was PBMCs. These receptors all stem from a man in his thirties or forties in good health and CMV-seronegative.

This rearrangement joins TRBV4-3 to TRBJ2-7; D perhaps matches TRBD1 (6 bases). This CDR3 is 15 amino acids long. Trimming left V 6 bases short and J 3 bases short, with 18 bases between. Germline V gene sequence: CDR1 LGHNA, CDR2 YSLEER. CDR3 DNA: TGCGCCAGCAGTACGATACAGGGTATTGGCTACGAGCAGTACTTC. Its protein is CASSTIQGIGYEQYF.

The CDR3 loop is CASSLYAGGLEKLFF. CDR3 sequence (DNA): TGTGCCAGCAGCTTATACGCAGGGGGCCTTGAAAAACTGTTTTTT. The genes are TRBV7-2 and TRBJ1-4, with 8 bases aligning to TRBD1. Germline V gene data show CDR1 as SGHTA and CDR2 as FQGNSA. CDR3 size: 15 residues. After removal of 2 bases from V and 7 bases from J, the junction contained 6 bases not matched to a gene.

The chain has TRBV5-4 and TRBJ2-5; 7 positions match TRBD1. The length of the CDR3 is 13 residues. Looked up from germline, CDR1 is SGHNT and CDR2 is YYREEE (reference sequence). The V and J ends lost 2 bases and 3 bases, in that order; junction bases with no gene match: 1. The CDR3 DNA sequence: TGTGCCAGCAGCTTTCAGGGGGAAGAGACCCAGTACTTC. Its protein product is CASSFQGEETQYF.

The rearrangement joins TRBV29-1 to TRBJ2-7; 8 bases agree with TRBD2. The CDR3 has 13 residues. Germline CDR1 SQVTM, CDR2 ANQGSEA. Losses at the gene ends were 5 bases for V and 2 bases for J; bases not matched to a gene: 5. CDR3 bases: TGCAGCGTTCGTAACGGGGGGGCCTACGAGCAGTACTTC. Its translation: CSVRNGGAYEQYF.

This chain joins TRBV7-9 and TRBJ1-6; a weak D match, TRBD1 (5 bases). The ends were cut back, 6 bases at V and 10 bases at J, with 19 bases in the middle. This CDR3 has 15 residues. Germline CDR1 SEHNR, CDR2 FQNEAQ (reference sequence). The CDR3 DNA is TGTGCCAGCAGTCAACTGGGGGGTGAGGGCTCACCCCTCCACTTT. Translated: CASSQLGGEGSPLHF.

The CDR3: CASSATSGGNTDTQYF. The CDR3 region has the DNA TGTGCCAGCAGTGCGACTAGCGGGGGAAACACAGATACGCAGTATTTT. This chain joins TRBV6-1 and TRBJ2-3, with 12 bases that match TRBD2. The CDR3 sequence is 16 residues long. The germline V gene has CDR1 MNHNS and CDR2 SASEGT. Losses at the gene ends were 4 bases for V and 2 bases for J; bases not matched to a gene: 4.

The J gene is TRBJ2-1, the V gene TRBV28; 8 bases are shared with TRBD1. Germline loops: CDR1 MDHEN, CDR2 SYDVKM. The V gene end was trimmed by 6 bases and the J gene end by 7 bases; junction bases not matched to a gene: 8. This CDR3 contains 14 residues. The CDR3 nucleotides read TGTGCCAGCAGAATTCCGGGACAGGAAAATGAGCAGTTCTTC. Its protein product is CASRIPGQENEQFF.

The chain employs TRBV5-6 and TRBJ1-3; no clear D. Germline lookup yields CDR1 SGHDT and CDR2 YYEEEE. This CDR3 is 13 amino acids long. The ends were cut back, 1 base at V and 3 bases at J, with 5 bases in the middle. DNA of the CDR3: TGTGCCAGCAGCTTGACAGATGGAAACACCATATATTTT. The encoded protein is CASSLTDGNTIYF.

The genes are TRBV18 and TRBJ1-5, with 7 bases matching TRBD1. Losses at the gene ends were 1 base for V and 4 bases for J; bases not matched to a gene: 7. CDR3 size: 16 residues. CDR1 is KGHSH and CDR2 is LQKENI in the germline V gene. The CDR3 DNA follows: TGTGCCAGCTCACCACGGGGACAGATGCCAAATCAGCCCCAGCATTTT. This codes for CASSPRGQMPNQPQHF.

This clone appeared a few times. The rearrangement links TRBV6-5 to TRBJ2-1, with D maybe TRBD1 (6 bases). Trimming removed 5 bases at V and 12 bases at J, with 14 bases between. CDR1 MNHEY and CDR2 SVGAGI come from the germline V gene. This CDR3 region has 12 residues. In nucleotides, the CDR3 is TGTGCCAGCAGTAAAACAGGGTTGGTGCAGTTCTTC. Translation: CASSKTGLVQFF.

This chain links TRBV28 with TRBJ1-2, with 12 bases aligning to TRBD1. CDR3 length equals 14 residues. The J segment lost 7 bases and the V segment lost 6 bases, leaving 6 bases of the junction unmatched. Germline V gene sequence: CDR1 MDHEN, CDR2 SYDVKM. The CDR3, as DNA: TGTGCCAGCAGGGGACAGGGGGCGGTTTTTGGCTACACCTTC. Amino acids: CASRGQGAVFGYTF.

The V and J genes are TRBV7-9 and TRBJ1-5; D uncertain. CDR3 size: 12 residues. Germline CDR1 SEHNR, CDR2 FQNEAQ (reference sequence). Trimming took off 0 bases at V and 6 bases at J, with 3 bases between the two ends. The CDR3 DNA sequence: TGTGCCAGCAGCTTAGCCGGTCAGCCCCAGCATTTT. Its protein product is CASSLAGQPQHF.

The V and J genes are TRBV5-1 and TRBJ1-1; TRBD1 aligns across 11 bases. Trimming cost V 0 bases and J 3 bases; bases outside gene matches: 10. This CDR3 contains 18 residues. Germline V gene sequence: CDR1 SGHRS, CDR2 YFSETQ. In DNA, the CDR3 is TGCGCCAGCAGCTTGGGACTCGGGACAGGGGGACCTTACACTGAAGCTTTCTTT. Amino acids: CASSLGLGTGGPYTEAFF.

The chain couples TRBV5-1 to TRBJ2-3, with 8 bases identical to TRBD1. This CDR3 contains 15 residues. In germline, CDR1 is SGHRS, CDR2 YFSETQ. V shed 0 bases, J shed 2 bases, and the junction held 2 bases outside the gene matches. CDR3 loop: CASSLVQGVTDTQYF. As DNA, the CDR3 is TGCGCCAGCAGCTTGGTACAGGGGGTCACAGATACGCAGTATTTT.

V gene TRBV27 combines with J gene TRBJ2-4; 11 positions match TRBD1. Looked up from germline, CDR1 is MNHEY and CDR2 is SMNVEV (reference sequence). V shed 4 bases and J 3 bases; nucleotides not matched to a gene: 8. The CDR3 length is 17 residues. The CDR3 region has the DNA TGTGCCAGCAGTTCCCGGACAGGGGGCGCTGGCAAAAACATTCAGTACTTC. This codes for CASSSRTGGAGKNIQYF.

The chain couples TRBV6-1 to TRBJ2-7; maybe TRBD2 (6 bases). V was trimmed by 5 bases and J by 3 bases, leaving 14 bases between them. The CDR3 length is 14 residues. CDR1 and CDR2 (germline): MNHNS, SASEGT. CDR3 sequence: CASSTSSARYEQYF. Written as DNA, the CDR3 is TGTGCCAGCAGTACCTCTAGCGCTCGCTACGAGCAGTACTTC.

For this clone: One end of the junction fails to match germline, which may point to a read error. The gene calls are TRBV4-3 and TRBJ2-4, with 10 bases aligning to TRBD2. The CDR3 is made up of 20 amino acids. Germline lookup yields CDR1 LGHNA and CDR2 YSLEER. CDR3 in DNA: TGCGCCAGCAGCCGCTATCGGGAAAGCGGGGGGGCTAAAACCAAAAACAGTCAGTACTTC. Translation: CASSRYRESGGAKTKNSQYF.

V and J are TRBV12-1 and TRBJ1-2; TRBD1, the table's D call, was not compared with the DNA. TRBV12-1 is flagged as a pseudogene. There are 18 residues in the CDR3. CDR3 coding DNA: TGTGCCAGCAGCTTTGTGGGGGAACCGGGACAGGGGATCTATGGCTACACCTTC. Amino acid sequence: CASSFVGEPGQGIYGYTF.

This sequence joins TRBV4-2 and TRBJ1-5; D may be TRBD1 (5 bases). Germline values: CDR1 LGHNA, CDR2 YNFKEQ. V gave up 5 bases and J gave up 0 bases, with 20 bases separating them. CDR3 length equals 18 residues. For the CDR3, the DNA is TGTGCCAGCAGCTCATCCGGGACTACCGAGTATAGCAATCAGCCCCAGCATTTT. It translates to CASSSSGTTEYSNQPQHF.

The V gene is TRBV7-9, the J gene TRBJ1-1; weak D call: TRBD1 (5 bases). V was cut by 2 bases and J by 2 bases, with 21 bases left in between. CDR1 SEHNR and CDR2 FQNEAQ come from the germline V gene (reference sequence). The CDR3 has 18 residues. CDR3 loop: CASSLLGSVRVRNTEAFF. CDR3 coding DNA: TGTGCCAGCAGCTTACTTGGGTCTGTCAGGGTAAGAAACACTGAAGCTTTCTTT. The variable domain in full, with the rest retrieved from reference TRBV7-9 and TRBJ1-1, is DTGVSQNPRHKITKRGQNVTFRCDPISEHNRLYWYRQTLGQGPEFLTYFQNEAQLEKSRLLSDRFSAERPKGSFSTLEIQRTEQGDSAMYLCASSLLGSVRVRNTEAFFGQGTRLTVV.

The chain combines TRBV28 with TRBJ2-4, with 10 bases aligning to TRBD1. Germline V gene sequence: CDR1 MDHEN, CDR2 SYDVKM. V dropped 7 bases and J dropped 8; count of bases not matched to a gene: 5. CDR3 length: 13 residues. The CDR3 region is CASTTGTGDIQYF. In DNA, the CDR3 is TGTGCCAGCACTACCGGGACAGGGGACATTCAGTACTTC. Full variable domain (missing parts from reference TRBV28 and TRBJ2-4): DVKVTQSSRYLVKRTGEKVFLECVQDMDHENMFWYRQDPGLGLRLIYFSYDVKMKEKGDIPEGYSVSREKKERFSLILESASTNQTSMYLCASTTGTGDIQYFGAGTRLSVL.

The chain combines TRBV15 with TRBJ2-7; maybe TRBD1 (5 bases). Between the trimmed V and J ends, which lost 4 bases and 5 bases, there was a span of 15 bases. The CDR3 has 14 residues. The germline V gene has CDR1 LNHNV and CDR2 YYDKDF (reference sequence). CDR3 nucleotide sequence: TGTGCCACCAGCACATCCCCCAGGGTTAACGAGCAGTACTTC. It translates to CATSTSPRVNEQYF.

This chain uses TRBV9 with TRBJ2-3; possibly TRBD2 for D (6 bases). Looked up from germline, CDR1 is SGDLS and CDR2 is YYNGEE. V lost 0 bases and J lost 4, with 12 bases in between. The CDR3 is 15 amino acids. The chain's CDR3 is CASSVAGRGSDTQYF. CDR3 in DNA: TGTGCCAGCAGCGTAGCGGGGCGGGGTTCAGATACGCAGTATTTT.